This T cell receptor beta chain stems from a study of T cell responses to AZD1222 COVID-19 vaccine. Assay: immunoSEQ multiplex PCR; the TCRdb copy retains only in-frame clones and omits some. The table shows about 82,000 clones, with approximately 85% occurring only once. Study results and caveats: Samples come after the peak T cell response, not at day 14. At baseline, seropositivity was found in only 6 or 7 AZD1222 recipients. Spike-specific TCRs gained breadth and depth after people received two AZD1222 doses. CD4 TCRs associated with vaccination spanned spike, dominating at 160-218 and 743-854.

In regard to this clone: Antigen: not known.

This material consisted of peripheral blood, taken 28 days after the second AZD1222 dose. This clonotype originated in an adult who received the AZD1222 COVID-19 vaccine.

CDR3 nucleotides: TGTGCCAGCTCACCCTCAGTAAATCAGCCCCAGCATTTT. It specifies CASSPSVNQPQHF. V gene TRBV18 combines with J gene TRBJ1-5; D unresolved. V shed 3 bases and J shed 4 bases, with 7 bases lying between them. The CDR3 loop spans 13 amino acids. The germline V gene encodes CDR1 KGHSH and CDR2 LQKENI.